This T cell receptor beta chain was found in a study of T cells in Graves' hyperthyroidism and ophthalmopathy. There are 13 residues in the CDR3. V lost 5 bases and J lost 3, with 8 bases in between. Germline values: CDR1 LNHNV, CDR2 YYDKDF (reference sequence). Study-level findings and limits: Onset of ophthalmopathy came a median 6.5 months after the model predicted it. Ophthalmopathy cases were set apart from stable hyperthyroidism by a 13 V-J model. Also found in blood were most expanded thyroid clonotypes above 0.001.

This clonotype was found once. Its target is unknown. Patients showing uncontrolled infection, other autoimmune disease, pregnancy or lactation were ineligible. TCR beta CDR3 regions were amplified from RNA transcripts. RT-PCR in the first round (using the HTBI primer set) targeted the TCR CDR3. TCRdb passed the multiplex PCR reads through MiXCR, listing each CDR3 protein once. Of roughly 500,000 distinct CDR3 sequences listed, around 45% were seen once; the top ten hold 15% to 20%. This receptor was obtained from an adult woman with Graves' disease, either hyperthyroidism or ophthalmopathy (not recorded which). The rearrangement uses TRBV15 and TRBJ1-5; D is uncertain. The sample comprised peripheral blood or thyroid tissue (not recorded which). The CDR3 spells CATSSPNNQPQHF. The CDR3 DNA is TGTGCCACCAGCTCCCCCAACAATCAGCCCCAGCATTTT.